This TCR beta chain was retrieved from a study of beta chain features in type 1 diabetes. Comments on this clone: The target antigen is unknown.

The CDR3 totals 14 residues. Germline values: CDR1 MGHRA, CDR2 YSYEKL. The V and J ends lost 8 bases and 2 bases respectively, with 15 bases between them. Study findings and constraints: There were fewer insertions and more deletions at the VDJ junctions of type 1 diabetes patients. TCRB CDR3s from Type 1 diabetes patients were moderately but significantly shorter in all four CD4+ subsets.

The whole isolated RNA underwent reverse transcription, so sequencing captured expressed TCRB transcripts. The method was immunoSEQ multiplex PCR; TCRdb's version includes in-frame clones alone and lacks a portion of them. The profile covers hundreds of thousands of clones, with roughly an eighth appearing a single time and 0.022% taken by the ten largest. The chain joins TRBV4-1 to TRBJ1-1, with a possible D match to TRBD1 (5 bases). Sequencing input: naive CD4+ T cells from blood. This clonotype originated in a man between 18 and 35 years old with type 1 diabetes. The CDR3 DNA reads as TGCGCCAGCGACCAAACCAGGGTAAACACTGAAGCTTTCTTT. It is translated as CASDQTRVNTEAFF.